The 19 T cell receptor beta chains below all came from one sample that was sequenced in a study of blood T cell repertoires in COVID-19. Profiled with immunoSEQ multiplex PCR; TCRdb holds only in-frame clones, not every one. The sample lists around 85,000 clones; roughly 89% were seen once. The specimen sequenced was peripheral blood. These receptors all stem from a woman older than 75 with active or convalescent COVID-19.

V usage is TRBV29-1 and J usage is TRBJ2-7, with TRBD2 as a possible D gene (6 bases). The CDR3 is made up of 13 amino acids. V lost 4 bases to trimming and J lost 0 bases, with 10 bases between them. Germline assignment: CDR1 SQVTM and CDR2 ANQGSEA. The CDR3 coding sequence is TGCAGCGTTGCTGCGGGACTCTCCTACGAGCAGTACTTC. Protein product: CSVAAGLSYEQYF.

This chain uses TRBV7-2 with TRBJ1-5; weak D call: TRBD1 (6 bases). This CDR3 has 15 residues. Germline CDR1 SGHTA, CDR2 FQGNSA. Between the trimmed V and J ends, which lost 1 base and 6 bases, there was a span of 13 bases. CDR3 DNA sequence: TGTGCCAGCAGCTTAGTGGGAGGGACAACTCAGCCCCAGCATTTT. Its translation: CASSLVGGTTQPQHF.

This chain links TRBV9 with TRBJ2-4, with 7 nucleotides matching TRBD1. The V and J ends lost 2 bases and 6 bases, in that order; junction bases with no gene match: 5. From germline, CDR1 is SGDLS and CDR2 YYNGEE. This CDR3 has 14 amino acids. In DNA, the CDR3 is TGTGCCAGCAGCGTGGAACAGGGGATAAACATTCAGTACTTC. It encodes CASSVEQGINIQYF.

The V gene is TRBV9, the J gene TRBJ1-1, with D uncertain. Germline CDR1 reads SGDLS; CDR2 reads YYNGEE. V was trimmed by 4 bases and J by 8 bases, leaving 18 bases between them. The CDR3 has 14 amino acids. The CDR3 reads CASSSPSSTTEAFF. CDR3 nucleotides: TGTGCCAGCAGCTCCCCGTCCAGCACGACAGAAGCTTTCTTT. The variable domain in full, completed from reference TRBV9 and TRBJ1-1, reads DSGVTQTPKHLITATGQRVTLRCSPRSGDLSVYWYQQSLDQGLQFLIQYYNGEERAKGNILERFSAQQFPDLHSELNLSSLELGDSALYFCASSSPSSTTEAFFGQGTRLTVV.

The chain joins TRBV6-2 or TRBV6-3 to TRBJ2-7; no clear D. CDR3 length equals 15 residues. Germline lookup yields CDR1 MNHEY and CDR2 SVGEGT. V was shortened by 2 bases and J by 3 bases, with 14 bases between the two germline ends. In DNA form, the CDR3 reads TGTGCCAGCAGTTACGAAGCGAATTTTAACTACGAGCAGTACTTC. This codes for CASSYEANFNYEQYF.

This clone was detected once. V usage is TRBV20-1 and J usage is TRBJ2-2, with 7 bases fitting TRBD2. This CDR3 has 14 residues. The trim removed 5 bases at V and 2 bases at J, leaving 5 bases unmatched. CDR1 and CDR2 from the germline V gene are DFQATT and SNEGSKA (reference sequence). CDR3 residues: CSARGLVNTGELFF. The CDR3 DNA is TGCAGTGCTCGTGGACTAGTAAACACCGGGGAGCTGTTTTTT.

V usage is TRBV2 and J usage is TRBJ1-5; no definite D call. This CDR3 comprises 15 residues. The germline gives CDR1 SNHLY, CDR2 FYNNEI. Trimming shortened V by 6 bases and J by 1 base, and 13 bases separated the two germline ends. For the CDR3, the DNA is TGTGCCAGCAGCCCCCCGGTGGTGAGCAATCAGCCCCAGCATTTT. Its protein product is CASSPPVVSNQPQHF.

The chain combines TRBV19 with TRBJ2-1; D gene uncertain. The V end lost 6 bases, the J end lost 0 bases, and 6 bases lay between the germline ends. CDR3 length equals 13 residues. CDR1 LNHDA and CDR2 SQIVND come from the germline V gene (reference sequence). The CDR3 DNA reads TGTGCCAGTAGGACTGGCTCCTACAATGAGCAGTTCTTC. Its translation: CASRTGSYNEQFF.

The CDR3 nucleotides are TGTGCCAGCAGCGTAGGGACTATCAGCGGCGAGCAGTACTTC. It yields the protein CASSVGTISGEQYF. The chain links TRBV9 to TRBJ2-7, with D possibly being TRBD2 (6 bases). V lost 0 bases and J 6 bases, leaving 13 bases between the germline ends. The CDR3 is made up of 14 amino acids. Per the germline V gene, CDR1 is SGDLS and CDR2 is YYNGEE.

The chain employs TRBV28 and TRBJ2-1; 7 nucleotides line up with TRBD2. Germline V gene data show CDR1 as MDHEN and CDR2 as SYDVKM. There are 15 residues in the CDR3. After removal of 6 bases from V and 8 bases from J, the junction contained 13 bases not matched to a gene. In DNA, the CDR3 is TGTGCCAGCAGCGGGACTAATAATCAATGGTATGAGCAGTTCTTC. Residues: CASSGTNNQWYEQFF.

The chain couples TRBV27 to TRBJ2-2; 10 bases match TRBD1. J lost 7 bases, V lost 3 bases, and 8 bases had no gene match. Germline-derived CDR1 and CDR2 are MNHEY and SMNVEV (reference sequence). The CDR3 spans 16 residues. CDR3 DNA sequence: TGTGCCAGCAGTTTGCGGACAGGGGGACTTGGCGGGGAGCTGTTTTTT. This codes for CASSLRTGGLGGELFF.

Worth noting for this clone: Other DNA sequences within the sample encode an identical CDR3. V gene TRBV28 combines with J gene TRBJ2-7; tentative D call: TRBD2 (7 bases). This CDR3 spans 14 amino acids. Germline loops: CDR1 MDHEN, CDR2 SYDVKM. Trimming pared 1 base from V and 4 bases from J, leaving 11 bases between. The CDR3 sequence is CASSLSGGAYEQYF. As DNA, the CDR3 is TGTGCCAGCAGTTTATCGGGGGGCGCATACGAGCAGTACTTC.

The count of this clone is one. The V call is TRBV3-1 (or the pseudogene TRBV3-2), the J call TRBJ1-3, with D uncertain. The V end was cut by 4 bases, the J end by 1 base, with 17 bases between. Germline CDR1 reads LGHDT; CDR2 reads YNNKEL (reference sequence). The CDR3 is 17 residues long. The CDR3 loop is CASSRQAVGASGNTIYF. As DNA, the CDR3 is TGTGCCAGCAGCCGACAAGCAGTGGGCGCGTCTGGAAACACCATATATTTT.

The CDR3 bases are TGCGCCAGCAGCCAAGATCTCCCCGGGACTAGCGGGTTTAGCTCCTACAATGAGCAGTTCTTC. Translation gives CASSQDLPGTSGFSSYNEQFF. The gene calls are TRBV4-3 and TRBJ2-1; 12 positions agree with TRBD2. Germline V gene data show CDR1 as LGHNA and CDR2 as YSLEER. This CDR3 has 21 amino acids. V shed 0 bases, J shed 0 bases, and the junction held 12 bases outside the gene matches.

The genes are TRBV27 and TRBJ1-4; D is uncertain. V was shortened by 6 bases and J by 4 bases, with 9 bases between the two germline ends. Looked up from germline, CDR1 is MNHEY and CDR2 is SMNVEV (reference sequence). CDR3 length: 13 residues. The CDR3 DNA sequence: TGTGCCAGCAGCCGGAGTCTTAATGAAAAACTGTTTTTT. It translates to CASSRSLNEKLFF.

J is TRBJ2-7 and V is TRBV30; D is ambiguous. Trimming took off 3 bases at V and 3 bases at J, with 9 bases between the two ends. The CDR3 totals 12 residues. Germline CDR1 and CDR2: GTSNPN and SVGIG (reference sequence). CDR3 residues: CAWSPQLYEQYF. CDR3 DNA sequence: TGTGCCTGGAGCCCCCAACTCTACGAGCAGTACTTC.

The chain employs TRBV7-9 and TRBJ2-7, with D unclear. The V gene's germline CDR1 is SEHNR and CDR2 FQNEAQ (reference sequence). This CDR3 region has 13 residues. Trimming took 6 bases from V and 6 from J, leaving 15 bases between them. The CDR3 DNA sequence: TGTGCCAGCAGGGAAGCCCTAGTAACCGAGCAGTACTTC. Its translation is CASREALVTEQYF.

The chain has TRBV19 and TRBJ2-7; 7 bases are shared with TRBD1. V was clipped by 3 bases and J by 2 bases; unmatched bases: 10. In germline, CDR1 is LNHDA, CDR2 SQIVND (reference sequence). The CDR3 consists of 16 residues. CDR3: CASSIRSPQGAYEQYF. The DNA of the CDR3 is TGTGCCAGTAGTATCCGATCCCCCCAGGGGGCCTACGAGCAGTACTTC.

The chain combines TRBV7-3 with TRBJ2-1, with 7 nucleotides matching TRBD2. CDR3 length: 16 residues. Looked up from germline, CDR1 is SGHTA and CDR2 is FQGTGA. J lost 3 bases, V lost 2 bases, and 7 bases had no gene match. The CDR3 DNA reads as TGTGCCAGCAGCTTACTGGGCGGGAGTTACTACAATGAGCAGTTCTTC. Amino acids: CASSLLGGSYYNEQFF.